The T cell receptor beta chain described here comes from a study of OX40 agonist ivuxolimab in advanced cancers. General observations from the study: It was also the case that some nonresponders had low normalized T-cell clonal expansion. Within 6 weeks, CD4+ and CD8+ blood T cells expanded clonally at 0.1 to 3.0 mg/kg. Mean expanded clone counts were higher in CD8+ than CD4+ T cells.

As regards this clone: The antigen is unknown.

Some clones are missing from TCRdb's copy, which holds only in-frame ones; the method was immunoSEQ multiplex PCR. Among about 28,000 clones, approximately 78% were seen once, and the ten largest hold about 19%. The sequencing used CD4+ or CD8+ T cells sorted from blood, collected in a trial of the OX40 agonist ivuxolimab. The clonotype was recovered from an adult with an advanced solid tumor such as melanoma, head and neck, liver or kidney cancer.

In nucleotides, the CDR3 is TGTGCCAGCAGCCGTGATTGGGGGTTAGAACCAGCTTTCTTT. This codes for CASSRDWGLEPAFF. The chain recombines TRBV7-8 with TRBJ1-1; a weak D match, TRBD1 (5 bases). The CDR3 is 14 amino acids. Germline CDR1 reads SGHVS; CDR2 reads FQNEAQ. V dropped 5 bases and J dropped 10 bases, with 20 bases sitting between them.